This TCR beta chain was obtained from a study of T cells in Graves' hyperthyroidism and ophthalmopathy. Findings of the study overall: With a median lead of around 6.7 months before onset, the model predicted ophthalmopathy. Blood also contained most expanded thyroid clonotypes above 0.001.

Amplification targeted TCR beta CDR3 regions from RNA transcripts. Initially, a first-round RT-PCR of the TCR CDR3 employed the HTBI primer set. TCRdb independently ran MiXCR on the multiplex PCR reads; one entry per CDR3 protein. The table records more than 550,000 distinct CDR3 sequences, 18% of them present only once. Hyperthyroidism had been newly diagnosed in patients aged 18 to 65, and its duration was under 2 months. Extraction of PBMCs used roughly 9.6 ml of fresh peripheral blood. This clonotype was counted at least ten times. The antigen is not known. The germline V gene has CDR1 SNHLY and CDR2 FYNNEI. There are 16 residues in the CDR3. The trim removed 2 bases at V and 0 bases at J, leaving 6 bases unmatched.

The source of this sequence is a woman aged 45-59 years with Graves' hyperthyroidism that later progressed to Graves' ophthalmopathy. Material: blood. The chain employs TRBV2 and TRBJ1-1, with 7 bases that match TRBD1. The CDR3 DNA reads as TGTGCCAGCAGTGAACCGGGACAGAGAATGAACACTGAAGCTTTCTTT. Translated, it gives CASSEPGQRMNTEAFF.